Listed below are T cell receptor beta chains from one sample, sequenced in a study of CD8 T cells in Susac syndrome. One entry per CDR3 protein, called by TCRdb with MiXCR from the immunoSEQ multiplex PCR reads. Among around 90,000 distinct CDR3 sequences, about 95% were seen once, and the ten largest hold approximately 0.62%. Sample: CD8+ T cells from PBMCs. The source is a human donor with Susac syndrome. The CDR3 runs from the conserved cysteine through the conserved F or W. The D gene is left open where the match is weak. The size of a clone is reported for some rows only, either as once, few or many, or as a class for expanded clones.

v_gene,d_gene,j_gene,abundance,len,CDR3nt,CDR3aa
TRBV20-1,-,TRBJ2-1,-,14,TGCAGTGCATTTCGCGGGGGCGCTACCTATGAGCAGTTCTTC,CSAFRGGATYEQFF
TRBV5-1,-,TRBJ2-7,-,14,TGCGCCAGCAGCCCGGGAACAGGGTCGTGGGAGCAGTACTTC,CASSPGTGSWEQYF
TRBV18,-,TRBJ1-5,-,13,TGTGCCAGCTCACCGCTCGGCGGTCAGCCCCAGCATTTT,CASSPLGGQPQHF
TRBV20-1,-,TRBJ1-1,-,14,TGCAGTGCTAGATGGGGGGCCCGGGGCACTGAAGCTTTCTTT,CSARWGARGTEAFF
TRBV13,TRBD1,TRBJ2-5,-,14,TGTGCCAGCAGCTTGGGACAGGGGAAAGAGACCCAGTACTTC,CASSLGQGKETQYF
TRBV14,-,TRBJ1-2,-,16,TGTGCCAGCAGCCAAGACAGGGCGGACCCTAACTATGGCTACACCTTC,CASSQDRADPNYGYTF
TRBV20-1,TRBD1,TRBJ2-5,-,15,TGCAGTGCTTCCGACCTGGCAGGGGGATTGAAGACCCAGTACTTC,CSASDLAGGLKTQYF
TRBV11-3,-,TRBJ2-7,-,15,TGTGCCAGCAGCTCTCCTAGGAGGCCAGCCTACGAGCAGTACTTC,CASSSPRRPAYEQYF
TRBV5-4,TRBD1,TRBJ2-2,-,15,TGTGCCAGCAGCCCCCGACAGGGATTCGCCGGGGAGCTGTTTTTT,CASSPRQGFAGELFF
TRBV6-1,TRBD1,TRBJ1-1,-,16,TGTGCCAGCAGTACGGGACAGTCACAAAACATGCCTGAAGCTTTCTTT,CASSTGQSQNMPEAFF
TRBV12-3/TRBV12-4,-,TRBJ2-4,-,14,TGTGCCAGCAGTTTCCCTCGACAGAAAAACATTCAGTACTTC,CASSFPRQKNIQYF
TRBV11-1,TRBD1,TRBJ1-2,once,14,TGTGCCAGCAGCGCGAGGGGGCCTGGCTATGGCTACACCTTC,CASSARGPGYGYTF
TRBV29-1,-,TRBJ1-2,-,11,TGCAGCGTTGAAGACGGGACGGGCTACACCTTC,CSVEDGTGYTF
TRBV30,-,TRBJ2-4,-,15,TGTGCCTGGGGGGGCAGGGCGGGCTCGAGAAACATTCAGTACTTC,CAWGGRAGSRNIQYF
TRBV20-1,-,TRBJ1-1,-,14,TGCAGTCCACAAGAGGGCAGGGAAGGCACTGAAGCTTTCTTT,CSPQEGREGTEAFF
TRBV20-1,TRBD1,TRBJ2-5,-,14,TGCAGTGCTAGAGAACAGGGGGCAATGGAGACCCAGTACTTC,CSAREQGAMETQYF
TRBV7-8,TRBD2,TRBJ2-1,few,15,TGTGCCAGCAGCCCCCTAGCGGGGGGTAGAAATGAGCAGTTCTTC,CASSPLAGGRNEQFF
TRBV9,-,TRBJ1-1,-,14,TGTGCCAGCAGCCCCCTGCGGCAGGGCACTGAAGCTTTCTTT,CASSPLRQGTEAFF
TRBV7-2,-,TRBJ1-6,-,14,TGTGCCAGCAGCCCTCGGGGAGATAATTCACCCCTCCACTTT,CASSPRGDNSPLHF
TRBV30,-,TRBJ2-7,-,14,TGTGCCTGGGGCCCTCCGACTTTCACCTACGAGCAGTACTTC,CAWGPPTFTYEQYF
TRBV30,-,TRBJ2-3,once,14,TGTGCCTGGAGTGTACTTGGGACCGGAGATACGCAGTATTTT,CAWSVLGTGDTQYF
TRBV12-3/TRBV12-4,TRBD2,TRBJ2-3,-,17,TGTGCCAGCAGTCCGCGAACTAGCGGAACTAGCACAGATACGCAGTATTTT,CASSPRTSGTSTDTQYF
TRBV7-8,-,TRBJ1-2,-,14,TGTGCCAGCAGCGTAGGGACAAGCGGCTATGGCTACACCTTC,CASSVGTSGYGYTF
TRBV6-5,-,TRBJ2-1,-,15,TGTGCCAGCAGTTACTCAAGGGCGGGACCGGGTGAGCAGTTCTTC,CASSYSRAGPGEQFF
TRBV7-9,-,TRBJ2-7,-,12,TGTGCCAGCATGGGGAGAACCTACGAGCAGTACTTC,CASMGRTYEQYF
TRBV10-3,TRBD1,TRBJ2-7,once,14,TGTGCCATCCCCGGGACAGGGGAATCCTACGAGCAGTACTTC,CAIPGTGESYEQYF
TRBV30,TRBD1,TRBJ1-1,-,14,TGTGCCTGGAGTGCCGGACAGGTTCCCACTGAAGCTTTCTTT,CAWSAGQVPTEAFF
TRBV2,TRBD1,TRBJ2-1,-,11,TGTGCCAGCAGTGGCCGGGACAGGGGGTTCTTC,CASSGRDRGFF
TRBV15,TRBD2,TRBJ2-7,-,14,TGTGCCACCAGCATGACTAGCGGCACCTACGAGCAGTACTTC,CATSMTSGTYEQYF
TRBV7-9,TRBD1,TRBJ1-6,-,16,TGTGCCAGCAGCGCCAGCGGTGGACAGGGCGATTCACCCCTCCACTTT,CASSASGGQGDSPLHF
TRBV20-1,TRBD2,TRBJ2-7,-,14,TGCAGTGCTAGAGTACGAGCGGGAAGCTACGAGCAGTACTTC,CSARVRAGSYEQYF
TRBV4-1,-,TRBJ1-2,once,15,TGCGCCAGCAGCCAAGAGTATGGGCAGGACTATGGCTACACCTTC,CASSQEYGQDYGYTF
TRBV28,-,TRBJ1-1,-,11,TGTGCCAGCGGTGAAAATCGAGGAGCTTTCTTT,CASGENRGAFF
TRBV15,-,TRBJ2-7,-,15,TGTGCCACCAGCAGAGCCGACGCTAGCTCCTACGAGCAGTACTTC,CATSRADASSYEQYF
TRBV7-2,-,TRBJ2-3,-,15,TGTGCCAGCAGCCCCCACGGGAGGGGGCGGAAAACGCAGTATTTT,CASSPHGRGRKTQYF
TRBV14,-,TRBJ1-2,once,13,TGTGCCAGCAGCCCCTCCGAGAGCTATGGCTACACCTTC,CASSPSESYGYTF
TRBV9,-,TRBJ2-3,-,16,TGTGCCAGCAGCGAGAGTACAGGGTTTTACGGAGATACGCAGTATTTT,CASSESTGFYGDTQYF
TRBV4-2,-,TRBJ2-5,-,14,TGTGCCAGCAGCCAAGAAGCCAGGGAAGAGACCCAGTACTTC,CASSQEAREETQYF
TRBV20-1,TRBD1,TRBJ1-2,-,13,TGCAGTGCCGAAGAGACAGGGAATAGTGGCTACACCTTC,CSAEETGNSGYTF
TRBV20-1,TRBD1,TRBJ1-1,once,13,TGCAGTGCCGCAATCAGGGGGGGAACTGAAGCTTTCTTT,CSAAIRGGTEAFF
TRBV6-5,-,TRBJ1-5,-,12,TGTGCCACTGGGAGGGGTAATCAGCCCCAGCATTTT,CATGRGNQPQHF
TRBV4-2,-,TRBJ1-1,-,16,TGTGCCAGCAGCCACTATCCAGGGGAGGGGAACACTGAAGCTTTCTTT,CASSHYPGEGNTEAFF
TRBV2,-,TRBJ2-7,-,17,TGTGCCAGCAGTGAGGCTCTAGGAGGGTACAAGCCCTACGAGCAGTACTTC,CASSEALGGYKPYEQYF
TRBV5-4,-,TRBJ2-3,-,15,TGTGCCAGCAGCCTAATGGGCGGGGACACAGATACGCAGTATTTT,CASSLMGGDTDTQYF
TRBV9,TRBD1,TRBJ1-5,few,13,TGTGCCAGCAGTCAGACAGGGGATCAGCCCCAGCATTTT,CASSQTGDQPQHF
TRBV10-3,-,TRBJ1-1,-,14,TGTGCCATCAAGGAGGTTCAGGGGAACACTGAAGCTTTCTTT,CAIKEVQGNTEAFF
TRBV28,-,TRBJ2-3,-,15,TGTGCCAGCAGTGACCAGGTCAGGGACACAGATACGCAGTATTTT,CASSDQVRDTDTQYF
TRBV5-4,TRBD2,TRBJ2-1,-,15,TGTGCCAGCAGCCAACTAGCGGGTATGAACAATGAGCAGTTCTTC,CASSQLAGMNNEQFF
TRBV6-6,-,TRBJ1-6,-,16,TGTGCCAGCAGCTCGGACAGCCCCTCCTATAATTCACCCCTCCACTTT,CASSSDSPSYNSPLHF
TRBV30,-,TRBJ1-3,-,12,TGTGCCTGGGCATACTCTGGAAACACCATATATTTT,CAWAYSGNTIYF
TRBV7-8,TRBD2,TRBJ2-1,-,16,TGTGCCAGCAGCTTCCGGACTAGCGGGTCCTACAATGAGCAGTTCTTC,CASSFRTSGSYNEQFF
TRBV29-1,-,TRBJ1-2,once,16,TGCAGCGTTGAAGGTTCCGGGACTTACGCCATCGATGGCTACACCTTC,CSVEGSGTYAIDGYTF
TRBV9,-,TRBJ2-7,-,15,TGTGCCAGCAGCGTAGAGGAAGGGAGTGAATACGAGCAGTACTTC,CASSVEEGSEYEQYF